This T cell receptor beta chain was captured by sequencing in a study of T cell clonality in common variable immunodeficiency. V trimming: 0 bases; J trimming: 5 bases; junction bases outside the gene matches: 12. There are 17 residues in the CDR3. Germline-derived CDR1 and CDR2 are ENHRY and SYGVKD. At least ten counts were recorded for this clone. Its antigen is unknown. The read ends 3 residues before the CDR3 terminus; that terminus is restored from the germline J gene. TCRdb's table, derived via immunoSEQ multiplex PCR, lists solely in-frame clones and lacks some. The repertoire has 45,000 to 55,000 clones, none seen only once; the ten largest take about 5%. General observations from the study: Reportedly, TCR beta sequences from common variable immunodeficiency showed fewer deletions and N-nucleotide insertions. CVID subjects showed higher TCRbeta clonality than healthy controls. Repertoire-complication correlations in CVID were limited by patient heterogeneity.

This receptor was taken from a person aged 18 to 75 in good health. The specimen was peripheral blood mononuclear cells. The rearrangement joins TRBV10-3 to TRBJ1-2; 7 bases are shared with TRBD1. CDR3 sequence: CAISESRQGNLPYGYTF. CDR3 DNA (partial): TGTGCCATCAGTGAGTCTAGACAGGGTAATCTCCCGTATGGC.